The 8 T cell receptor beta chains given below trace back to one sample, sequenced in a study of CD8 T cells in Susac syndrome. Reverse transcription of roughly 0.5 to 1 ug RNA was performed with random hexamers. MiXCR, applied by TCRdb to the immunoSEQ multiplex PCR reads, yields one record per CDR3 protein. The table shows about 240,000 distinct CDR3 sequences, with 90% to 97% occurring only once. The source material was CD4+ T cells from PBMCs. The receptors here all came from a human donor with Susac syndrome.

As regards this clonotype: A junction boundary mismatches the germline segment, possibly from a read error. This chain joins TRBV20-1 and TRBJ2-5; D is uncertain. CDR1 is DFQATT and CDR2 is SNEGSKA in the germline V gene (reference sequence). The CDR3 consists of 9 residues. In nucleotides, the CDR3 is TGCAGTGCTCGAGAGACCCAGTACTTC. As protein: CSARETQYF.

The chain combines TRBV12-3 or TRBV12-4 with TRBJ2-1; 7 positions match TRBD2. V shed 7 bases and J 5 bases; nucleotides not matched to a gene: 14. The CDR3 has 16 amino acids. CDR3 region: CASTHGGSGLDNEQFF. In DNA form, the CDR3 reads TGTGCCAGCACTCATGGAGGTAGCGGGTTAGACAATGAGCAGTTCTTC.

The V and J genes are TRBV20-1 and TRBJ2-3; 11 bases are a match to TRBD2. The CDR3 sequence is 15 residues long. The germline V gene has CDR1 DFQATT and CDR2 SNEGSKA (reference sequence). J lost 6 bases, V lost 6 bases, and 11 bases had no gene match. The CDR3 bases are TGCAGTGCCCTCCAGGGTCTAGCGGGAGGTGATACGCAGTATTTT. Amino acid sequence: CSALQGLAGGDTQYF.

The genes are TRBV10-3 and TRBJ1-2, with D perhaps TRBD1 (6 bases). CDR1 is ENHRY, CDR2 SYGVKD, per germline. The CDR3 covers 14 residues. Trimming stripped 6 bases from V and 7 bases from J, with 18 bases between. The CDR3 nucleotides read TGTGCCATCAGGACTAACAGGGACTCGTCTGGCTACACCTTC. It codes for CAIRTNRDSSGYTF.

J is TRBJ2-1 and V is TRBV18, with 7 bases lining up with TRBD2. Germline values: CDR1 KGHSH, CDR2 LQKENI. The CDR3 loop spans 16 amino acids. J gave up 4 bases and V 3 bases, and 9 bases lay outside the gene matches. The CDR3 nucleotides read TGTGCCAGCTCACCGCCTAGCGGACGGGGGTACAATGAGCAGTTCTTC. Protein sequence: CASSPPSGRGYNEQFF.

The rearrangement joins TRBV3-1 to TRBJ1-1; TRBD1 might be the D (5 bases). Germline V lookup: CDR1 LGHDT, CDR2 YNNKEL (reference sequence). The CDR3 runs 14 residues. Trimming left V 3 bases short and J 1 base short, with 9 bases between. The CDR3 loop reads CASSQGDRNTEAFF. The DNA of the CDR3 is TGTGCCAGCAGCCAGGGGGACCGGAACACTGAAGCTTTCTTT.

J is TRBJ2-3 and V is TRBV29-1, with D unresolved. Trimming left V 7 bases short and J 1 base short, with 3 bases between. There are 10 residues in the CDR3. The germline CDR1 and CDR2 sequences are SQVTM and ANQGSEA. The CDR3 DNA sequence: TGCAGCGGGCGCACAGATACGCAGTATTTT. Its translation: CSGRTDTQYF.

This chain links TRBV30 with TRBJ1-2; D remains ambiguous. The CDR3 covers 12 residues. The V end lost 1 base, the J end lost 0 bases, and 3 bases lay between the germline ends. CDR1 is GTSNPN and CDR2 is SVGIG in the germline V gene (reference sequence). The CDR3 DNA follows: TGTGCCTGGAGTGCGACTAACTATGGCTACACCTTC. Protein: CAWSATNYGYTF.